This T cell receptor (beta chain) originates from a study of T cells after yellow fever vaccination. TCRdb fed the 5' RACE reads into MiXCR, producing one record per CDR3 protein. The sample includes roughly 520,000 distinct CDR3 sequences, 21% of them seen just once. CDR1 SGHRS and CDR2 YFSETQ come from the germline V gene. The CDR3 runs to 14 residues. Deletions cut 4 bases from V and 6 bases from J, with 14 bases between. Sample: PBMCs, taken about 21 days after the first yellow fever vaccination. The receptor's source is a man younger than 30 who received the YFV17D yellow fever vaccine. The chain links TRBV5-1 to TRBJ2-1; weak D call: TRBD1 (7 bases). The CDR3 nucleotides read TGCGCCAGCAGCAGGCAGGGGGACTTCAATGAGCAGTTCTTC. It specifies CASSRQGDFNEQFF. The whole variable domain, filled in from reference TRBV5-1 and TRBJ2-1, reads KAGVTQTPRYLIKTRGQQVTLSCSPISGHRSVSWYQQTPGQGLQFLFEYFSETQRNKGNFPGRFSGRQFSNSRSEMNVSTLELGDSALYLCASSRQGDFNEQFFGPGTRLTVL.